These T cell receptor beta chains were read from a single sample in a study of blood T cell repertoires in COVID-19. Profiling relied on immunoSEQ multiplex PCR, and the TCRdb table lists in-frame clones only, not all of them. The data show approximately 69,000 clones, roughly 80% seen once. Material for sequencing was peripheral blood. The origin of the receptors is a woman in her fifties or sixties with acute or convalescent COVID-19. CDR3s include the opening cysteine and the closing phenylalanine or tryptophan. The order of the fields is CDR3 protein, CDR3 DNA, J gene, D gene, V gene, clone size. D genes are given only for firm matches. Part of the rows lack a size; the others show once, few, many or a class for expanded clones.

CDR3 protein: CASSSRGIFNSPLHF
CDR3 DNA: TGTGCCAGCAGCTCACGGGGGATCTTTAATTCACCCCTCCACTTT
J gene: TRBJ1-6
D gene: .
V gene: TRBV5-6
clone size: .

CDR3 protein: CASTTAGGNQPQHF
CDR3 DNA: TGTGCCAGCACCACGGCAGGGGGCAATCAGCCCCAGCATTTT
J gene: TRBJ1-5
D gene: .
V gene: TRBV19
clone size: .

CDR3 protein: CASSSRPQTGGLMNTEAFF
CDR3 DNA: TGCGCCAGCAGCTCCCGACCCCAGACAGGGGGATTAATGAACACTGAAGCTTTCTTT
J gene: TRBJ1-1
D gene: TRBD1
V gene: TRBV5-1
clone size: .

CDR3 protein: CASSHGDRGIPFF
CDR3 DNA: TGTGCCAGCAGCCACGGGGACAGGGGGATCCCGTTCTTC
J gene: TRBJ2-1
D gene: TRBD1
V gene: TRBV14
clone size: .

CDR3 protein: CASSRQGTGNTIYF
CDR3 DNA: TGTGCCAGCAGTAGACAGGGCACTGGAAACACCATATATTTT
J gene: TRBJ1-3
D gene: TRBD1
V gene: TRBV28
clone size: .

CDR3 protein: CASRRPLGTSFGYTF
CDR3 DNA: TGTGCCAGCAGACGCCCGTTGGGGACATCATTCGGCTACACCTTC
J gene: TRBJ1-2
D gene: .
V gene: TRBV28
clone size: .

CDR3 protein: CASSRGLSDYGYTF
CDR3 DNA: TGTGCCAGCAGCAGGGGATTGAGCGATTATGGCTACACCTTC
J gene: TRBJ1-2
D gene: .
V gene: TRBV6-5
clone size: .

CDR3 protein: CASSETGVAGNTIYF
CDR3 DNA: TGTGCCAGCAGCGAAACAGGAGTGGCTGGAAACACCATATATTTT
J gene: TRBJ1-3
D gene: .
V gene: TRBV3-1/TRBV3-2
clone size: .

CDR3 protein: CASSFGQSSGNTIYF
CDR3 DNA: TGTGCCAGCAGTTTCGGACAGAGCTCTGGAAACACCATATATTTT
J gene: TRBJ1-3
D gene: .
V gene: TRBV6-5
clone size: .

CDR3 protein: CASSQQGVYGYTF
CDR3 DNA: TGTGCCAGCAGTCAACAGGGAGTCTATGGCTACACCTTC
J gene: TRBJ1-2
D gene: .
V gene: TRBV27
clone size: .

CDR3 protein: CASSFRTRNKQYF
CDR3 DNA: TGTGCCAGCAGTTTTCGGACACGTAACAAGCAGTACTTC
J gene: TRBJ2-7
D gene: .
V gene: TRBV27
clone size: once

CDR3 protein: CASSEAASIISYEQYF
CDR3 DNA: TGTGCCAGCAGTGAAGCGGCTTCGATTATTTCCTACGAGCAGTACTTC
J gene: TRBJ2-7
D gene: .
V gene: TRBV6-1
clone size: .

CDR3 protein: CASSPGGASGGPYNEQFF
CDR3 DNA: TGTGCCAGCAGCCCGGGAGGGGCTAGCGGGGGTCCCTACAATGAGCAGTTCTTC
J gene: TRBJ2-1
D gene: TRBD2
V gene: TRBV5-4
clone size: .

CDR3 protein: CASSSPPGGFPANGEKLFF
CDR3 DNA: TGTGCCAGCAGCTCCCCCCCAGGGGGCTTCCCCGCGAATGGAGAAAAACTGTTTTTT
J gene: TRBJ1-4
D gene: TRBD1
V gene: TRBV9
clone size: .

CDR3 protein: CASSLGQGRTEAFF
CDR3 DNA: TGTGCCAGCAGCCTGGGACAGGGGAGGACTGAAGCTTTCTTT
J gene: TRBJ1-1
D gene: TRBD1
V gene: TRBV3-1/TRBV3-2
clone size: .

CDR3 protein: CASSLFPGSSYEQYF
CDR3 DNA: TGTGCCAGCAGCCTATTTCCGGGAAGTTCCTACGAGCAGTACTTC
J gene: TRBJ2-7
D gene: .
V gene: TRBV11-2
clone size: .

CDR3 protein: CASSLGTATNEKLFF
CDR3 DNA: TGTGCCAGCAGTTTGGGGACAGCAACTAATGAAAAACTGTTTTTT
J gene: TRBJ1-4
D gene: TRBD1
V gene: TRBV6-5
clone size: .

CDR3 protein: CASSPSGGNNEQFF
CDR3 DNA: TGTGCCAGCTCACCAAGCGGGGGAAACAATGAGCAGTTCTTC
J gene: TRBJ2-1
D gene: TRBD2
V gene: TRBV18
clone size: .

CDR3 protein: CASSSPGTVSYEQYF
CDR3 DNA: TGTGCCAGCAGTTCCCCGGGGACAGTCTCCTACGAGCAGTACTTC
J gene: TRBJ2-7
D gene: TRBD1
V gene: TRBV2
clone size: .

CDR3 protein: CASSLQSSYNSPLHF
CDR3 DNA: TGTGCCAGCAGCCTACAGAGCTCCTATAATTCACCCCTCCACTTT
J gene: TRBJ1-6
D gene: .
V gene: TRBV16
clone size: .

CDR3 protein: CASSGGGFTEAFF
CDR3 DNA: TGCGCCAGCAGTGGCGGGGGGTTCACTGAAGCTTTCTTT
J gene: TRBJ1-1
D gene: .
V gene: TRBV5-1
clone size: .

CDR3 protein: CASSQVHLTRDTQYF
CDR3 DNA: TGCGCCAGCAGCCAAGTCCACCTGACTAGAGATACGCAGTATTTT
J gene: TRBJ2-3
D gene: .
V gene: TRBV4-1
clone size: .

CDR3 protein: CASSFGVNQPQHF
CDR3 DNA: TGTGCCAGCAGTTTCGGGGTCAATCAGCCCCAGCATTTT
J gene: TRBJ1-5
D gene: .
V gene: TRBV27
clone size: once

CDR3 protein: CASRQGQGRNTIYF
CDR3 DNA: TGTGCCAGCAGACAGGGACAGGGGAGAAACACCATATATTTT
J gene: TRBJ1-3
D gene: TRBD1
V gene: TRBV7-2
clone size: .

CDR3 protein: CASSYSQGLYGYTF
CDR3 DNA: TGTGCCAGCAGTTACTCACAGGGTCTGTATGGCTACACCTTC
J gene: TRBJ1-2
D gene: .
V gene: TRBV6-5
clone size: .

CDR3 protein: CASSLDPGSYEQYF
CDR3 DNA: TGTGCCAGCAGCTTAGATCCGGGGTCCTACGAGCAGTACTTC
J gene: TRBJ2-7
D gene: .
V gene: TRBV11-2
clone size: .

CDR3 protein: CASRRLGQTYQPQHF
CDR3 DNA: TGTGCCAGCAGGCGCCTGGGACAGACTTATCAGCCCCAGCATTTT
J gene: TRBJ1-5
D gene: TRBD1
V gene: TRBV28
clone size: .

CDR3 protein: CASSLASGSGNTIYF
CDR3 DNA: TGTGCCAGCAGCTTGGCTAGTGGCTCTGGAAACACCATATATTTT
J gene: TRBJ1-3
D gene: .
V gene: TRBV5-4
clone size: .

CDR3 protein: CASSLFNPSRTRTYEQYF
CDR3 DNA: TGTGCCAGCAGCTTGTTTAACCCATCGCGGACTCGAACCTACGAGCAGTACTTC
J gene: TRBJ2-7
D gene: .
V gene: TRBV5-4
clone size: .

CDR3 protein: CASSESSGISTDTQYF
CDR3 DNA: TGCGCCAGCAGTGAGTCCAGCGGGATAAGCACAGATACGCAGTATTTT
J gene: TRBJ2-3
D gene: TRBD2
V gene: TRBV10-1
clone size: .

CDR3 protein: CASSPKQGMNTEAFF
CDR3 DNA: TGTGCCAGCTCACCAAAACAGGGTATGAACACTGAAGCTTTCTTT
J gene: TRBJ1-1
D gene: .
V gene: TRBV18
clone size: .

CDR3 protein: CASPDERGGREQFF
CDR3 DNA: TGTGCCAGCCCTGACGAGCGGGGGGGCCGTGAGCAGTTCTTC
J gene: TRBJ2-1
D gene: TRBD2
V gene: TRBV27
clone size: .

CDR3 protein: CASSGGTENSPLHF
CDR3 DNA: TGTGCCAGCAGCGGCGGGACAGAGAATTCACCCCTCCACTTT
J gene: TRBJ1-6
D gene: TRBD1
V gene: TRBV2
clone size: .

CDR3 protein: CASSSGVGQGVNNEQFF
CDR3 DNA: TGCGCCAGCAGCTCCGGGGTAGGACAGGGGGTAAACAATGAGCAGTTCTTC
J gene: TRBJ2-1
D gene: TRBD1
V gene: TRBV5-1
clone size: .

CDR3 protein: CASSLGGLSSGNTIYF
CDR3 DNA: TGTGCCAGCAGCTTAGGGGGACTAAGCTCTGGAAACACCATATATTTT
J gene: TRBJ1-3
D gene: .
V gene: TRBV7-2
clone size: .

CDR3 protein: CASSLTGGSPGELFF
CDR3 DNA: TGTGCTAGCAGCTTAACAGGGGGCAGCCCCGGGGAGCTGTTTTTT
J gene: TRBJ2-2
D gene: TRBD1
V gene: TRBV7-7
clone size: few

CDR3 protein: CSVETVANYGYTF
CDR3 DNA: TGCAGCGTAGAGACAGTAGCTAACTATGGCTACACCTTC
J gene: TRBJ1-2
D gene: .
V gene: TRBV29-1
clone size: .

CDR3 protein: CASSQDTRLISGSEAFF
CDR3 DNA: TGTGCCAGCAGCCAAGATACCCGCCTCATCAGCGGCTCTGAAGCTTTCTTT
J gene: TRBJ1-1
D gene: .
V gene: TRBV3-1/TRBV3-2
clone size: .

CDR3 protein: CSASGSREQFF
CDR3 DNA: TGCAGTGCTAGCGGGAGTCGCGAGCAGTTCTTC
J gene: TRBJ2-1
D gene: .
V gene: TRBV20-1
clone size: .

CDR3 protein: CASSQLPDTNYGYTF
CDR3 DNA: TGTGCCAGCAGCCAACTCCCGGACACTAACTATGGCTACACCTTC
J gene: TRBJ1-2
D gene: .
V gene: TRBV3-1/TRBV3-2
clone size: .

CDR3 protein: CASTSGETQYF
CDR3 DNA: TGTGCCAGCACCTCGGGGGAGACCCAGTACTTC
J gene: TRBJ2-5
D gene: .
V gene: TRBV6-6
clone size: .

CDR3 protein: CASSQAGAGGVEQYF
CDR3 DNA: TGCGCCAGCAGCCAGGCAGGGGCAGGGGGCGTCGAGCAGTACTTC
J gene: TRBJ2-7
D gene: TRBD1
V gene: TRBV4-1
clone size: .

CDR3 protein: CASSVRQNNEKLFF
CDR3 DNA: TGTGCCAGCAGCGTAAGACAGAATAATGAAAAACTGTTTTTT
J gene: TRBJ1-4
D gene: .
V gene: TRBV9
clone size: few

CDR3 protein: CASSLRRGQRLNTEAFF
CDR3 DNA: TGTGCCAGCAGCTTAAGACGGGGACAGAGATTGAACACTGAAGCTTTCTTT
J gene: TRBJ1-1
D gene: TRBD1
V gene: TRBV7-2
clone size: .

CDR3 protein: CASRGASQGGYTF
CDR3 DNA: TGTGCCAGCAGGGGCGCCTCTCAGGGCGGCTACACCTTC
J gene: TRBJ1-2
D gene: .
V gene: TRBV27
clone size: few

CDR3 protein: CASSLTPGQSNYGYTF
CDR3 DNA: TGTGCCAGCAGCTTGACTCCGGGACAGTCTAACTATGGCTACACCTTC
J gene: TRBJ1-2
D gene: TRBD1
V gene: TRBV9
clone size: .